This record concerns one TCR beta chain sequence. Its antigen has not been determined. This specimen belongs to a study of T cells expressing NK-cell markers (dated by TCRdb to the early 2020s). With respect to the entire study: Three sorted T-cell subsets (CD3+CD56+NKG2C+, CD3+CD56+NKG2C- and CD3+CD56-NKG2C+) from under 10 donors had their TCR beta-chain repertoires profiled. Seven of the eight sequenced donors were HCMV-seropositive and one was HCMV-seronegative. All eight donors whose samples were sequenced were randomly selected healthy volunteers, three of them men and five women. Sequencing of the libraries produced 2 x 150 bp reads on Illumina HiSeq 2000/2500, MiSeq or NextSeq. Broader findings and caveats from the paper: In several donors, the dominant CD3+CD56+NKG2C+ clonotypes ranked among the top 10 CD8+ clonotypes, making up 1.0-7.0% of CD8+ T cells. Those dominant clonotypes were again the most abundant among CD3+CD56-NKG2C+ cells in a handful of donors, at roughly 28.3-65%. Whether the expanded NKG2C-expressing T cell clones were specific for HCMV antigens was left unclear.

To determine HCMV serostatus, a commercial ELISA kit was used to detect HCMV-specific IgG in serum. Peripheral blood mononuclear cells were isolated from blood by Ficoll density gradient centrifugation. CDR1 and CDR2 are read off the germline V gene as MNHEY and SVGAGI. The CDR3, from cysteine to phenylalanine, totals 16 residues. No DNA sequence was recorded. Reads for this sample came from an Illumina HiSeq 2000. 5'RACE template switching, by which a universal primer site and unique molecular identifiers were added, was used to make TCR beta cDNA libraries. Priming for cDNA synthesis came from the TCR beta constant segment, and two successive PCR amplification steps followed. Per the source publication's procedure: Reads were demultiplexed and grouped by UMI with MIGEC, and clonotypes were assembled and quantified with MiTCR. To remove erroneous sequences, TCR cDNA sequences were retained only when supported by two or more reads. The tcR package was used for downstream repertoire analysis, and clonotypes were matched between fractions using CDR3 nucleotide sequence together with V segment. VDJmatch was used to annotate antigen specificity against VDJdb, with one amino acid substitution in CDR3 allowed. TCRdb reprocessed the reads, and each CDR3 protein sequence is entered once, without DNA. The V and J calls, along with clone size, are taken from TCRdb and not from the paper's own processing. This sample's listing comprises a few hundred thousand distinct CDR3 sequences. Of the sample, 1.4% falls within the top ten clones.

Sample: blood T cells: a sorted CD56 or NKG2C T cell subset, CD4+ or CD8+ T cells, or bulk PBMC T cells (not recorded which). The sequence came from a woman between 45 and 60 years old in good health. Donor details come from another sample of the same person, matched by shared clones. In this chain, TRBV6-5 is recombined with TRBJ1-1. The CDR3 is CASTYDGFAVETEAFF.